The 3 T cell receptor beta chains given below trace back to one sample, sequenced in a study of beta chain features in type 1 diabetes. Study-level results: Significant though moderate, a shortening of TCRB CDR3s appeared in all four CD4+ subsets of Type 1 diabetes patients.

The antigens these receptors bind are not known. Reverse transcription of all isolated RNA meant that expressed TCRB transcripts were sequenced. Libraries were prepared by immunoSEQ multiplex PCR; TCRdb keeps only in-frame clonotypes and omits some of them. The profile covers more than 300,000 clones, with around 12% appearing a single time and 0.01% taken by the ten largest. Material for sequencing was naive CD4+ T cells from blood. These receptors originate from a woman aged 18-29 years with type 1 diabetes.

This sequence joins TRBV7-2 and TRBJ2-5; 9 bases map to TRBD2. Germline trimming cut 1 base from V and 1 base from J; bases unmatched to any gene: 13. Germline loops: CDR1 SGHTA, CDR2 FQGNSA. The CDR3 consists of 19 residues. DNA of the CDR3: TGTGCCAGCAGCTTAGTGGGGGGAGGGCTAGCGGGGCTCCAAGAGACCCAGTACTTC. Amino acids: CASSLVGGGLAGLQETQYF.

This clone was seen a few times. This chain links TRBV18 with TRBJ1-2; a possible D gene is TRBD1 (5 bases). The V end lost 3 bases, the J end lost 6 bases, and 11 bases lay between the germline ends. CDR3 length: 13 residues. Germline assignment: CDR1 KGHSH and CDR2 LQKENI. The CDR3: CASSPGLSDGYTF. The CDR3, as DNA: TGTGCCAGCTCACCGGGGCTCAGTGATGGCTACACCTTC.

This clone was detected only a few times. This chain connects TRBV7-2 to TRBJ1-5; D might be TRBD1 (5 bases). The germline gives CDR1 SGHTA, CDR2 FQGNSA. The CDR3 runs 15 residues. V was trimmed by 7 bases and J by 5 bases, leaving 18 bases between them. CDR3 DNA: TGTGCCAGCACTTTTGGGGGGAGACCTGATCAGCCCCAGCATTTT. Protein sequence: CASTFGGRPDQPQHF.